This T cell receptor beta chain was identified during a study of blood T cells in healthy people across ages. CDR1 and CDR2 (germline): SGHKS, YYEKEE (reference sequence). This CDR3 spans 14 amino acids. V was cut by 4 bases and J by 0 bases, with 11 bases left in between. Then a second PCR, running roughly 7 to 11 cycles, was carried out with a sample-barcoded 5' primer and a J-beta primer mix. Every cDNA was tagged by a template-switch adaptor with 12 random nucleotides. In TCRdb, the 5' RACE reads were re-called with MiXCR into one record per CDR3 protein. Of 1.5 million to 2 million distinct CDR3 sequences in the sample, 35% to 50% were seen once.

The chain has TRBV5-5 and TRBJ2-7, with unresolved D. The clonotype comes from a human donor in good health. Source material: blood. CDR3: CASSPPDGSYEQYF. Here the CDR3 DNA reads TGTGCCAGCAGCCCCCCGGACGGCTCCTACGAGCAGTACTTC.